One TCR beta chain is described in this entry. Its antigen is still unknown. The data originate from a study of cytomegalovirus exposure and HLA in healthy donors. Study outcomes and limitations: Rarity marked most TCR sequences, yet some public TCRs occurred in many donors. Earlier analysis found most TCR beta V segments productive about 87% or about 30% of the time. CMV serostatus was the only recorded immune exposure for donors.

Primers: 60 Vbeta forward and 13 Jbeta reverse. Clones were sequenced by immunoSEQ multiplex PCR, and TCRdb holds only the in-frame ones, with some missing. The repertoire holds around 90,000 clones, with 82% as singletons. Unmatched junction bases numbered 6, after V lost 5 bases and J lost 5 bases. Germline assignment: CDR1 MDHEN and CDR2 SYDVKM. The length of the CDR3 is 15 residues. This chain connects TRBV28 to TRBJ2-1, with TRBD1 matching over 10 bases. The TCR originated in a man aged 45-65 years in good health and CMV-seronegative. Sequenced input: PBMCs. Here the CDR3 DNA reads TGTGCCAGCAGTACGCCGGGACAGGGGCACAATGAGCAGTTCTTC. Translating gives CASSTPGQGHNEQFF. The entire variable domain, with the rest obtained from reference TRBV28 and TRBJ2-1, is as follows: DVKVTQSSRYLVKRTGEKVFLECVQDMDHENMFWYRQDPGLGLRLIYFSYDVKMKEKGDIPEGYSVSREKKERFSLILESASTNQTSMYLCASSTPGQGHNEQFFGPGTRLTVL.